The entry below describes one TCR beta chain. Its cognate antigen has yet to be identified. There are no base qualities to consult, and no much larger clone falls within one base. The data belong to a study of early T cells in non-severe SARS-CoV-2 infection (dated by TCRdb to 2020 to 2023). Context from the whole study: Because TCR sequencing relied on bulk RNA taken from unsorted whole blood, pairing of alpha and beta chains was not possible. Broader findings and caveats from the paper: Matching against VDJdb was skewed toward anti-spike CD8 responses, likely underestimated virus-specific expansions, and missed private and CD4 specificities.

The cysteine opens and the phenylalanine closes a CDR3 of 13 amino acids. Only CDR3 DNA remains: 39 bases, in frame from the first base. V sheds 6 bases and J sheds 4 bases, leaving 10 bases between their ends. As encoded in the germline V gene, CDR1 is SNHLY while CDR2 is FYNNEI. This was a case-control study nested in a cohort of healthcare workers in London, UK, who had nasopharyngeal swab PCR tests and blood samples taken every week. Healthcare workers were enrolled in the week of the UK lockdown, from 23 to 31 March 2020, and were followed every week for up to roughly 16 weeks. To prepare the library, 5' RACE was applied. The instrument was a NextSeq 500. The TCR library protocol attached unique molecular identifiers to individual cDNA molecules to correct for sequencing error and PCR bias. TCR alpha and beta chains were both sequenced, and the abundances of alpha and beta sequences in each sample were closely correlated with each other. On the authors' methods: Decombinator V4 was used to annotate TCR sequences for V gene, J gene and CDR3. Expanded TCRs were defined as changing significantly between any two time points under a Poisson model with p below 0.0001. TCR abundances were normalised to the total number of TCRs sequenced per sample and were expressed as counts per million. MAIT TCRs were defined by TRAV1-2 paired with TRAJ12, TRAJ20 or TRAJ33, and iNKT TCRs by TRAV10 paired with TRAJ18. A search of VDJdb, accessed on 1 November 2021, was run for TCRs annotated to CMV, EBV and SARS-CoV-2, with TCRs annotated for multiple antigens excluded. TCRdb handled the public reads itself, with Q25 trimming in fastp and clone calling in MiXCR, and kept productive beta chains. Records with the same CDR3 protein are collapsed into one entry carrying the most frequent genes and DNA. For this entry, the V and J calls and clone size follow TCRdb and not the study's own pipeline. In this sample the table shows around 68,000 distinct CDR3 sequences, roughly 12% of which occur a single time. Jointly, the top ten make up over 1.1% of the sample.

The receptor was isolated from an adult who was a healthcare worker with PCR-confirmed SARS-CoV-2 infection or an uninfected control (not recorded which). The sample was whole blood, taken at baseline. The receptor chain draws on TRBV2 and TRBJ2-1; no D gene call is confident. The DNA is TGTGCCAGCAGCGTGGACGGGTACAATGAGCAGTTCTTC. It translates to CASSVDGYNEQFF.